The clone carrying this T cell receptor (beta chain) has only a few counts. In the authors' methods: Reference gene primer amplification in the assay estimated nucleated cell counts. The table came from immunoSEQ multiplex PCR; TCRdb's copy has only in-frame clones and leaves some out. Clone size and V and J calls were adopted from that table, with D and trimming inferred from the DNA. The sample shows about 360,000 clones, around nine tenths of them seen only once. This sample stems from a study of blood T cell repertoires in COVID-19. Study at large: The United States, Italy and Spain supplied acute and convalescent COVID-19 samples. PBMCs, B-cell-depleted T cells, or T cells provided the cDNA or gDNA that made up the material.

The germline gives CDR1 MDHEN, CDR2 SYDVKM. The junction had 9 bases not matched to a gene; V was cut back by 6 bases and J by 5 bases. The CDR3 consists of 15 residues. Sequenced input: peripheral blood. The chain couples TRBV28 to TRBJ1-5; 8 bases are shared with TRBD1. This clonotype originated in a human donor in a cohort sampled during active COVID-19. CDR3 sequence (DNA): TGTGCCAGCAGACGCGGACAGGGCGATCATCAGCCCCAGCATTTT. Translation: CASRRGQGDHQPQHF.